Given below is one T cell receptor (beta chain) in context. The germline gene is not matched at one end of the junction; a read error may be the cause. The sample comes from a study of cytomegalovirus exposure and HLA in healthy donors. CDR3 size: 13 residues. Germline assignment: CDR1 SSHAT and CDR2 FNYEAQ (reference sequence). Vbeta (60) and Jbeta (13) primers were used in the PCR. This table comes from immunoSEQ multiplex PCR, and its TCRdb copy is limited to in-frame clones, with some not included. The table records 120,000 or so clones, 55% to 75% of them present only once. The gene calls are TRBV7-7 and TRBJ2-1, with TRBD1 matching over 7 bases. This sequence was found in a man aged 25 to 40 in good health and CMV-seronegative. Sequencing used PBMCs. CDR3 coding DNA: TGTGCTAGCAGCCCAGATACAGGGGATGAGCAGTTCTTC. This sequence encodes CASSPDTGDEQFF.